What follows are 17 T cell receptor beta chains derived from one specimen sequenced in a study of CD8 T cells in Susac syndrome (dated by TCRdb to between 2019 and 2020). The library was made by the immunoSEQ multiplex PCR assay. RNA was extracted with the RNeasy kit and roughly 0.45 to 1 ug was reverse transcribed using random hexamers. TCRdb trimmed the raw reads at Q25, called clones with MiXCR and kept productive beta chains. Rows with one shared CDR3 protein collapse into an entry with the most common genes and DNA. The sample has about 180,000 distinct CDR3 sequences on record, roughly 94% of them singletons. Together, the top ten hold 0.1% to 0.12% of the sample. Sequenced: CD4+ T cells from PBMCs. The receptors originated from a human donor with Susac syndrome.

CDR3 sequence (DNA): TGCGCCAGCAGTGACGGAAGGACCCAGTACTTC. Translating gives CASSDGRTQYF. V is TRBV10-2 and J is TRBJ2-5; D gene ambiguous. Germline V CDR1 and CDR2: WSHSY, SAAADI. This CDR3 is built from 11 residues. The V and J ends lost 3 bases and 7 bases respectively, with 6 bases between them.

This chain uses TRBV19 with TRBJ1-6; TRBD1 is a possible D gene (5 bases). Germline V gene lookup returns CDR1 LNHDA and CDR2 SQIVND (reference sequence). The CDR3 sequence is 14 residues long. V gave up 5 bases and J gave up 7 bases, with 12 bases separating them. The CDR3 nucleotides read TGTGCCAGTAGTGGGGACGGAGGAAATTCACCCCTCCACTTT. Translation: CASSGDGGNSPLHF. The whole variable domain, filled in from reference TRBV19 and TRBJ1-6, reads DGGITQSPKYLFRKEGQNVTLSCEQNLNHDAMYWYRQDPGQGLRLIYYSQIVNDFQKGDIAEGYSVSREKKESFPLTVTSAQKNPTAFYLCASSGDGGNSPLHFGNGTRLTVT.

The V and J genes are TRBV5-1 and TRBJ2-5; 11 nucleotides align to TRBD1. V shed 7 bases, J shed 5 bases, and the junction held 7 bases outside the gene matches. CDR1 SGHRS and CDR2 YFSETQ come from the germline V gene. The CDR3 length is 14 residues. CDR3 nucleotide sequence: TGCGCCAGCTCCGGGACAGGGGGAGATGAGACCCAGTACTTC. This sequence encodes CASSGTGGDETQYF. Using reference TRBV5-1 and TRBJ2-5 for the parts outside the CDR3, the full variable domain is KAGVTQTPRYLIKTRGQQVTLSCSPISGHRSVSWYQQTPGQGLQFLFEYFSETQRNKGNFPGRFSGRQFSNSRSEMNVSTLELGDSALYLCASSGTGGDETQYFGPGTRLLVL.

The chain links TRBV2 to TRBJ2-2; perhaps D is TRBD1 or TRBD2 (5 bases each). Germline CDR1 SNHLY, CDR2 FYNNEI. Trimming shortened V by 2 bases and J by 2 bases, and 12 bases separated the two germline ends. The CDR3 totals 16 residues. The CDR3 bases are TGTGCCAGCAGTGAATTGGGGGTCGAAAACACCGGGGAGCTGTTTTTT. It encodes CASSELGVENTGELFF.

The CDR3 DNA reads TGTGCCAGCAGTGGGAAGGACAGGGATCAGCCCCAGCATTTT. This codes for CASSGKDRDQPQHF. The chain couples TRBV2 to TRBJ1-5; 8 bases match TRBD1. The germline V gene has CDR1 SNHLY and CDR2 FYNNEI. V lost 4 bases and J lost 5; bases outside the gene matches: 4. The CDR3 consists of 14 residues.

This rearrangement joins TRBV6-6 to TRBJ1-3; 7 nucleotides match TRBD1. Germline-derived CDR1 and CDR2 are MNHNY and SVGAGI (reference sequence). The V gene end was trimmed by 5 bases and the J gene end by 0 bases; junction bases not matched to a gene: 4. This CDR3 contains 15 residues. The CDR3 is CASSNDRVSGNTIYF. CDR3 DNA sequence: TGTGCCAGCAGTAACGACAGGGTCTCTGGAAACACCATATATTTT.

The genes are TRBV15 and TRBJ2-3, with D perhaps being TRBD1 or TRBD2 (5 bases each). This CDR3 is 15 amino acids long. Deletions cut 4 bases from V and 6 bases from J, with 17 bases between. Germline V gives CDR1 LNHNV, CDR2 YYDKDF (reference sequence). This CDR3 reads CATSTGPIGADTQYF. The CDR3 DNA reads as TGTGCCACCAGCACTGGGCCGATCGGGGCGGATACGCAGTATTTT.

The chain employs TRBV29-1 and TRBJ2-5, with D possibly being TRBD2 (6 bases). Germline CDR1 SQVTM, CDR2 ANQGSEA. The CDR3 runs 16 residues. Trimming pared 4 bases from V and 2 bases from J, leaving 20 bases between. The CDR3 sequence is CSVAAGIQGAQETQYF. The CDR3 region has the DNA TGCAGCGTTGCGGCGGGAATCCAAGGAGCGCAAGAGACCCAGTACTTC.

This clonotype was counted once. The gene calls are TRBV6-5 and TRBJ2-1, with D tentatively TRBD2 (5 bases). Germline-derived CDR1 and CDR2 are MNHEY and SVGAGI. The ends were cut back, 6 bases at V and 0 bases at J, with 12 bases in the middle. The CDR3 contains 15 residues. The chain's CDR3 is CASSQDGSSYNEQFF. The CDR3 DNA reads TGTGCCAGCAGCCAGGATGGGAGCTCCTACAATGAGCAGTTCTTC.

The V and J genes are TRBV11-2 and TRBJ2-5; D is unresolved. The CDR3 is 13 residues long. Germline CDR1 and CDR2: SGHAT and FQNNGV. Trimming shortened V by 5 bases and J by 4 bases, and 11 bases separated the two germline ends. The DNA of the CDR3 is TGTGCCAGCAGCACGGACGGCAGAGAGACCCAGTACTTC. Protein sequence: CASSTDGRETQYF.

This clonotype has just one count. The chain carries TRBV10-3 and TRBJ2-5; D gene ambiguous. Germline CDR1 is ENHRY and CDR2 is SYGVKD. The V and J ends lost 5 bases and 4 bases respectively, with 11 bases between them. The CDR3 sequence is 13 residues long. Written as DNA, the CDR3 is TGTGCCATCAGTCTTAGGCTGGGAGAGACCCAGTACTTC. It yields the protein CAISLRLGETQYF.

The chain links TRBV9 to TRBJ2-1; 15 bases agree with TRBD2. J was trimmed by 8 bases and V by 4 bases; bases with no gene match: 7. The CDR3 covers 16 residues. Germline-derived CDR1 and CDR2 are SGDLS and YYNGEE. DNA for the CDR3: TGTGCCAGCAGCCCGAGGGGACTAGCGGGGGGAGATGAGCAGTTCTTC. Encoded protein: CASSPRGLAGGDEQFF.

The V gene is TRBV15, the J gene TRBJ1-4; D possibly corresponds to TRBD1 (6 bases). Trimming removed 1 base from V and 7 bases from J, with 13 bases in between. The CDR3 sequence is 15 residues long. Germline CDR1 is LNHNV and CDR2 is YYDKDF (reference sequence). DNA of the CDR3: TGTGCCACCAGCAGAGTAGGGGGGAGTGGTGAAAAACTGTTTTTT. Amino acid sequence: CATSRVGGSGEKLFF.

This sequence joins TRBV7-2 and TRBJ2-5; 8 bases fit TRBD2. The junction had 9 bases not matched to a gene; V was cut back by 4 bases and J by 5 bases. Looked up from germline, CDR1 is SGHTA and CDR2 is FQGNSA. This CDR3 spans 15 amino acids. CDR3 DNA: TGTGCCAGCAGCTCCCAGGGGACTAGAGGGGAGACCCAGTACTTC. Its translation is CASSSQGTRGETQYF.

CDR3 amino acids: CASSRGQGYTDTQYF. CDR3 in DNA: TGTGCCAGCAGCAGGGGACAGGGGTACACAGATACGCAGTATTTT. This chain joins TRBV12-3 or TRBV12-4 and TRBJ2-3; 10 bases are shared with TRBD1. The junction had 5 bases not matched to a gene; V was cut back by 6 bases and J by 2 bases. The CDR3 is 15 residues long.

This clonotype has just one count. This chain uses TRBV3-1 with TRBJ1-2, with TRBD1 matching over 10 bases. Per germline, CDR1 LGHDT and CDR2 YNNKEL (reference sequence). The CDR3 has 14 amino acids. V gave up 3 bases and J gave up 6 bases; unmatched junction bases: 4. CDR3 amino acids: CASSHGDRGDGYTF. CDR3 nucleotide sequence: TGTGCCAGCAGCCACGGGGACAGGGGAGATGGCTACACCTTC.

The J gene is TRBJ2-7, the V gene TRBV7-2; 9 nucleotides agree with TRBD1. The J segment lost 2 bases and the V segment lost 3 bases, leaving 2 bases of the junction unmatched. The CDR3 runs 14 residues. Germline lookup yields CDR1 SGHTA and CDR2 FQGNSA. The CDR3 loop is CASSLDRGAYEQYF. CDR3 DNA: TGTGCCAGCAGCTTGGACAGGGGAGCCTACGAGCAGTACTTC.